The clone carrying this T cell receptor beta chain was detected once. The data belong to a study of blood T cell repertoires in COVID-19. About the study: Sample material is recorded as cDNA or gDNA derived from T cells, B-cell-depleted T cells, or PBMCs.

Followed longitudinally, the Seattle patients had been enrolled during active infection. Data came from immunoSEQ multiplex PCR; TCRdb stores just in-frame clones and leaves some out. The sample gives 270,000 or so clones, approximately 84% of which show up once; over 1.3% is in the top ten. Trimming cost V 1 base and J 9 bases, with 5 bases left between them. The germline gives CDR1 SGHKS, CDR2 YYEKEE (reference sequence). CDR3 length: 11 residues. This chain uses TRBV5-5 with TRBJ1-5; D is uncertain. The sequenced material came from peripheral blood. This receptor was identified in a human donor with COVID-19, enrolled during active disease. The donor label of this sample is uncertain. The chain's CDR3 is CASSLHVPQHF. The CDR3 coding sequence is TGTGCCAGCAGCTTGCATGTGCCCCAGCATTTT.